The next 21 T cell receptor beta chains were all read from a single sample in a study of CD8+ T cells in alopecia areata. As the sequencing template, cDNA was produced by extracting RNA and reverse transcribing it. Data came from immunoSEQ multiplex PCR; TCRdb stores just in-frame clones and leaves some out. The table shows roughly 220,000 clones, with 30% to 40% occurring only once. This sample's treatment: oral pan-JAK inhibitor, 5-10 mg twice daily. The material sequenced was CD4+ T cells sorted from blood, taken between weeks 30 and 35, from a patient treated with tofacitinib. These receptor sequences come from a human donor with alopecia areata.

In its sample, this clone was seen a few times. V gene TRBV7-9 combines with J gene TRBJ2-3; 15 bases fit TRBD2. This CDR3 has 18 residues. V trimming: 5 bases; J trimming: 3 bases; junction bases outside the gene matches: 9. Looked up from germline, CDR1 is SEHNR and CDR2 is FQNEAQ (reference sequence). CDR3 protein: CASSPTGTSGGRTDTQYF. The CDR3 nucleotides are TGTGCCAGCAGCCCGACGGGGACTAGCGGGGGGAGGACAGATACGCAGTATTTT. Complete variable domain (other parts from reference TRBV7-9 and TRBJ2-3): DTGVSQNPRHKITKRGQNVTFRCDPISEHNRLYWYRQTLGQGPEFLTYFQNEAQLEKSRLLSDRFSAERPKGSFSTLEIQRTEQGDSAMYLCASSPTGTSGGRTDTQYFGPGTRLTVL.

This clone was counted ten times or more. This sequence joins TRBV4-2 and TRBJ1-2, with D unresolved. The germline V gene encodes CDR1 LGHNA and CDR2 YNFKEQ. CDR3 length equals 12 residues. Trimming removed 2 bases from V and 4 bases from J, with 5 bases in between. In DNA, the CDR3 is TGTGCCAGCAGCCAATCGGCCTATGGCTACACCTTC. This sequence encodes CASSQSAYGYTF.

The CDR3 sequence: CSARGPYEQYF. CDR3 sequence (DNA): TGCAGCGCCAGGGGGCCCTACGAGCAGTACTTC. The rearrangement links TRBV29-1 to TRBJ2-7; 8 bases are a match to TRBD1. The V segment lost 7 bases and the J segment 2 bases; nucleotides outside the gene matches: 1. This CDR3 region has 11 residues. The germline gives CDR1 SQVTM, CDR2 ANQGSEA.

The genes are TRBV7-9 and TRBJ2-3, with 7 positions matching TRBD1. The CDR3 is made up of 15 amino acids. V was pared by 5 bases and J by 5 bases, with 10 bases of the junction left unmatched. CDR1 is SEHNR, CDR2 FQNEAQ, per germline (reference sequence). CDR3: CASSAHRGAGDTQYF. In DNA, the CDR3 is TGTGCCAGCAGCGCACACAGGGGCGCAGGAGATACGCAGTATTTT.

The V and J genes are TRBV9 and TRBJ1-4; no reliable D call. Trimming took off 3 bases at V and 0 bases at J, with 12 bases between the two ends. There are 16 residues in the CDR3. CDR1 and CDR2 (germline): SGDLS, YYNGEE. The CDR3 nucleotides are TGTGCCAGCAGCGCCCCTGGGGTTTCAACTAATGAAAAACTGTTTTTT. The encoded protein is CASSAPGVSTNEKLFF.

In this sample, this clone turned up a few times. The chain is built from TRBV5-1 and TRBJ2-1; 7 nucleotides align to TRBD2. The CDR3 runs 11 residues. From germline, CDR1 is SGHRS and CDR2 YFSETQ. V dropped 4 bases and J dropped 10; count of bases not matched to a gene: 2. The CDR3 coding sequence is TGCGCCAGCAGCAGCGGGACGGAGCAGTTCTTC. Translation: CASSSGTEQFF.

This clone turned up a few times. V usage is TRBV7-2 and J usage is TRBJ1-2, with 10 bases that match TRBD1. The CDR3 spans 15 residues. CDR1 and CDR2 (germline): SGHTA, FQGNSA. J was trimmed by 4 bases and V by 3 bases; bases with no gene match: 5. The CDR3 sequence: CASSFIRTGGYGYTF. DNA of the CDR3: TGTGCCAGCAGCTTCATCCGGACAGGGGGCTATGGCTACACCTTC.

The chain recombines TRBV30 with TRBJ1-6; no firm D call. With 7 bases removed from V and 7 bases from J, the gap between germline ends came to 11 bases. Germline values: CDR1 GTSNPN, CDR2 SVGIG (reference sequence). This CDR3 is 12 amino acids long. The CDR3 nucleotides read TGTGCCTCCGGGAAACACAATTCACCCCTCCACTTT. It specifies CASGKHNSPLHF.

In its sample, this clone was seen a few times. This chain uses TRBV4-2 with TRBJ1-1; TRBD1 matches at 7 bases. The CDR3 is 17 residues long. The germline gives CDR1 LGHNA, CDR2 YNFKEQ. The V segment lost 1 base and the J segment 0 bases; nucleotides outside the gene matches: 8. The CDR3 coding sequence is TGTGCCAGCAGCCAAGGACAGGGCGCGGGCGTGAACACTGAAGCTTTCTTT. Protein: CASSQGQGAGVNTEAFF.

This clone was counted ten times or more. The chain uses TRBV29-1 and TRBJ2-7, with D unresolved. This CDR3 is built from 12 residues. The germline V and J ends were trimmed by 2 bases and 2 bases, with 7 bases remaining between them. CDR1 and CDR2 (germline): SQVTM, ANQGSEA. CDR3 protein: CSVETNTYEQYF. CDR3 nucleotides: TGCAGCGTTGAAACGAACACCTACGAGCAGTACTTC.

The rearrangement links TRBV6-5 to TRBJ2-3; D not resolved. The length of the CDR3 is 15 residues. The germline V gene has CDR1 MNHEY and CDR2 SVGAGI. Trimming took 4 bases from V and 1 from J, leaving 12 bases between them. DNA for the CDR3: TGTGCCAGCAGTTTAAGGAGAATGGGCACAGATACGCAGTATTTT. This sequence encodes CASSLRRMGTDTQYF.

This clone came up a few times. The V and J genes are TRBV29-1 and TRBJ1-2; a possible D gene is TRBD1 (6 bases). This CDR3 region has 13 residues. The germline CDR1 and CDR2 sequences are SQVTM and ANQGSEA. V was clipped by 4 bases and J by 6 bases, with 15 bases between them. This CDR3 is CSVAGQYANGYTF. CDR3 in DNA: TGCAGCGTTGCCGGACAGTACGCAAATGGCTACACCTTC.

The chain carries TRBV29-1 and TRBJ1-3; D not certain. CDR3 length: 12 amino acids. V was clipped by 4 bases and J by 2 bases, with 6 bases between them. The V gene's germline CDR1 is SQVTM and CDR2 ANQGSEA. CDR3 nucleotides: TGCAGCGTTGCAACGGCTGGAAACACCATATATTTT. It encodes CSVATAGNTIYF. The variable domain in full, with the rest retrieved from reference TRBV29-1 and TRBJ1-3, is SAVISQKPSRDICQRGTSLTIQCQVDSQVTMMFWYRQQPGQSLTLIATANQGSEATYESGFVIDKFPISRPNLTFSTLTVSNMSPEDSSIYLCSVATAGNTIYFGEGSWLTVV.

This clone is deemed medium-sized. The sample carries other DNA sequences with the same CDR3. The J gene is TRBJ2-1, the V gene TRBV29-1; the match to TRBD1 covers 7 bases. The V and J ends lost 7 bases and 10 bases, in that order; junction bases with no gene match: 4. The CDR3 has 10 residues. CDR1 is SQVTM and CDR2 is ANQGSEA in the germline V gene. CDR3 amino acids: CSGDSGEQFF. CDR3 coding DNA: TGCAGCGGGGACAGCGGAGAGCAGTTCTTC.

The chain is built from TRBV6-1 and TRBJ2-3; the D gene is possibly TRBD2 (6 bases). The germline gives CDR1 MNHNS, CDR2 SASEGT. This CDR3 is built from 13 residues. V dropped 10 bases and J dropped 0 bases, with 11 bases sitting between them. The CDR3 loop is CATEGLSTDTQYF. CDR3 nucleotides: TGTGCCACCGAGGGACTTAGCACAGATACGCAGTATTTT.

The gene calls are TRBV7-3 and TRBJ1-1; the D gene is possibly TRBD1 (6 bases). Per the germline V gene, CDR1 is SGHTA and CDR2 is FQGTGA. The CDR3 is 15 amino acids. The V end was cut by 11 bases, the J end by 0 bases, with 19 bases between. The CDR3 is CAFNPGTLMNTEAFF. The CDR3 nucleotides read TGTGCCTTCAACCCGGGGACACTCATGAACACTGAAGCTTTCTTT.

This clone was seen more than once but under ten times. The chain uses TRBV30 and TRBJ1-2; 8 bases line up with TRBD1. The CDR3 length is 14 residues. From germline, CDR1 is GTSNPN and CDR2 SVGIG (reference sequence). V dropped 3 bases and J dropped 4; count of bases not matched to a gene: 7. The CDR3 protein is CAWRDRVLSYGYTF. Written as DNA, the CDR3 is TGTGCCTGGAGGGACAGGGTCCTATCCTATGGCTACACCTTC.

The chain joins TRBV7-9 to TRBJ2-3; 7 nucleotides match TRBD2. Per the germline V gene, CDR1 is SEHNR and CDR2 is FQNEAQ (reference sequence). CDR3 length: 15 amino acids. V lost 7 bases to trimming and J lost 0 bases; unmatched junction nucleotides: 7. Written as DNA, the CDR3 is TGTGCCAGCACCGTAGCGGGTACTAGCACAGATACGCAGTATTTT. As protein: CASTVAGTSTDTQYF.

There are a few counts of this clone. This chain uses TRBV29-1 with TRBJ2-1, with 7 bases fitting TRBD2. Germline CDR1 reads SQVTM; CDR2 reads ANQGSEA. The V and J ends lost 6 bases and 9 bases, in that order; junction bases with no gene match: 11. The CDR3 has 13 amino acids. The CDR3 DNA is TGCAGCGTATCTCAGACTAGCAATAGTGAGCAGTTCTTC. As protein: CSVSQTSNSEQFF.

This clone was seen a handful of times. The chain has TRBV19 and TRBJ1-2; 10 bases are shared with TRBD1. V lost 6 bases, J lost 3 bases, and 4 bases stayed unmatched. This CDR3 has 14 residues. The V gene's germline CDR1 is LNHDA and CDR2 SQIVND (reference sequence). The DNA for the CDR3 is TGTGCCAGTAGCCGGGACAGGGGTGACTATGGCTACACCTTC. It is translated as CASSRDRGDYGYTF.

The chain carries TRBV30 and TRBJ1-2, with D maybe TRBD1 (5 bases). This CDR3 has 14 residues. The V gene's germline CDR1 is GTSNPN and CDR2 SVGIG (reference sequence). Trimming removed 2 bases from V and 4 bases from J, with 14 bases in between. The CDR3 region is CAWSTPGQFYGYTF. DNA for the CDR3: TGTGCCTGGAGTACCCCGGGGCAGTTCTATGGCTACACCTTC.